This entry features one T cell receptor (beta chain) sequence. Antigen unknown. Included in the TCR beta cDNA libraries were unique molecular identifiers. Between roughly 1 and 10 million T cells gave rise to some 490,000 cDNA molecules. MiXCR was run by TCRdb on the PCR reads, yielding one entry per CDR3 protein. This sample yields some 160,000 distinct CDR3 sequences, of which roughly 40% are seen a single time; around 30% belongs to the top ten. The sample belongs to a study of post-analysis software for immune sequencing data. Study-wide points: When compared against controls, multiple sclerosis patients showed significantly lower normalized Chao1 diversity. Pronounced co-clustering by F measure was evident among identically batched samples.

This CDR3 has 12 residues. Germline CDR1 and CDR2: MNHEY and SMNVEV (reference sequence). The ends lost 9 bases at V and 6 bases at J; junction bases unmatched: 5. The sample here was blood, taken after autologous hematopoietic stem cell transplantation. The clonotype comes from a girl between 10 and 17 years old with multiple sclerosis. The chain couples TRBV27 to TRBJ2-4; 7 positions agree with TRBD2. CDR3 residues: CASGGGLNIQYF. The CDR3 DNA reads as TGTGCCAGTGGGGGGGGTCTAAACATTCAGTACTTC.